This T cell receptor beta chain was retrieved from a study of blood T cell repertoires in COVID-19. Study summary: Samples taken during acute and convalescent COVID-19 were collected in the United States, Italy and Spain. PBMCs, B-cell-depleted T cells, or T cells were the source of the cDNA or gDNA that made up the material.

This CDR3 is 15 amino acids long. Germline values: CDR1 KGHSH, CDR2 LQKENI. V dropped 3 bases and J dropped 4; count of bases not matched to a gene: 5. Per the original data handling: The assay estimated nucleated cells by amplifying reference gene primers. Sequenced by immunoSEQ multiplex PCR; TCRdb stores in-frame clones only, minus some. V, J and clone size derive from that table, while D and trimming were established from the DNA sequence. The repertoire includes roughly 45,000 clones, 75% to 80% of them detected once, and 25% to 35% sits in the top ten. Sequenced: peripheral blood. This clonotype originated in a woman between 65 and 79 years old with acute or convalescent COVID-19. The genes are TRBV18 and TRBJ1-2, with 10 bases lining up with TRBD1. The DNA for the CDR3 is TGTGCCAGCTCACCTACCGGACAGGGGGGCTATGGCTACACCTTC. The encoded protein is CASSPTGQGGYGYTF.